This T cell receptor (beta chain) derives from a study of CD4 T cells in relation to SARS-CoV-2 and coronaviruses (dated by TCRdb to 2020 to 2023). In the study overall: In the ViraFEST assay, PBMCs were cultured with antigen for approximately ten days, after which TCR beta CDR3s were sequenced to identify antigen-specific clonal expansions. At the level of individual TCR clonotypes, the study measured memory CD4+ T cell crossreactivity between SARS-CoV-2 spike protein and common cold coronavirus spike proteins. HLA restriction was mapped for shared crossreactive spike epitopes using patient-derived lymphoblastoid cell lines. The negative reference condition was either a culture with an HIV-1 Nef peptide pool or a culture with no peptide. The Adaptive Biotechnologies TCR-sequencing kit was used to sequence samples from a few pre-COVID donors and the naive versus memory experiments, whereas other data were Illumina-based. A different, Illumina-based TCR-beta assay was used to sequence expansion assays from other donors in the study.

Library preparation employed the immunoSEQ multiplex PCR assay. In the original analysis: During preprocessing, nonproductive sequences were discarded, as were any CDR3s that did not begin with C, did not end with F or W, or were shorter than 7 amino acids. Antigen-specific clonotypes were called with the MANAFEST web app, based on expansion relative to reference and other culture wells. A clone counted as positive if significantly expanded in 2 of 3 replicate wells versus the reference culture at FDR below 0.05. Positive clones also required significant expansion versus all other tandem wells and an odds ratio above 5. After three terminal residues were trimmed from each end, CDR3 homology was quantified as pairwise Levenshtein distance using the stringdist R package. Held by TCRdb, this immuneACCESS table contains in-frame sequences only and omits some clones. Under half of the omission traces to an unresolved V gene where checked; the cause of the rest is unknown. The V and J calls and clone size are taken from that table; D and trimming were inferred from the DNA. The sample includes about 16,000 clones, with more than 75% observed a single time. Roughly a sixth of the sample rests with the top ten.

Points on this clone: Its antigen remains unidentified. Base quality data are lacking; no much larger clone is found one base away.

Its CDR3 holds 16 amino acids, cysteine through phenylalanine. Solely the CDR3 DNA is kept, with 48 bases framed from the first base. Trimming at the junction amounts to 1 base on V and 1 base on J, and the germline ends lie 13 bases apart. From a lookup of the germline V gene, CDR1 and CDR2 are SGHRS and YFSETQ. CD4+ T cells from unexposed donors were collected before the COVID-19 pandemic (2011-2018). After about 9 days of culture, CD4+ T cells were isolated with the EasySep CD4+ T cell isolation kit. As cell numbers permitted, CD4+ T cells from unexposed donors were tested for reactivity to SARS-CoV-2 S and N and to four common cold coronavirus spike pools. PBMCs were cultured at over 1.5 million per well in IMDM supplemented with around 5% human AB serum and about 9.2 IU/ml IL-2. Half of the culture medium was replaced with fresh IL-2-containing medium on days 3 and 7. In general, every peptide culture condition was set up in three replicate wells. The leukapheresis product for the unexposed donors was obtained through commercial purchase. PBMCs were isolated from leukapheresis product or whole blood by Ficoll-Paque PLUS gradient centrifugation. The PBMCs went either fresh into the expansion assay or into cryopreservation at -140 degrees C. The QIAamp Micro DNA Kit was used to extract genomic DNA from the CD4+ T cells.

Summary of the overall study and its limitations: Crossreactivity analysis was centred on spike protein, so crossreactivity against other viral proteins was not assessed. Small numbers of patients and of tested TCRs limited the study. Crossreactive clones showed significantly weaker SARS-CoV-2-driven expansion than monoreactive clones, consistent with antigenic imprinting. Around 65% of donors had memory CD4+ clonotypes that crossrecognized SARS-CoV-2 and at least one common cold coronavirus spike. No donor contributed both pre-pandemic and post-infection samples, which limited tracing the source of pre-existing responses.

The rearranged chain carries TRBV5-1 and TRBJ2-3, with the D gene not clear enough to name. What was sequenced was CD4+ T cells from PBMCs, cultured in vitro. The sequence was obtained from a human donor in good health. The CDR3 region: CASSLSGGPRTDTQYF. In nucleotides, the sequence is TGCGCCAGCAGCTTGTCCGGTGGGCCCCGCACAGATACGCAGTATTTT.